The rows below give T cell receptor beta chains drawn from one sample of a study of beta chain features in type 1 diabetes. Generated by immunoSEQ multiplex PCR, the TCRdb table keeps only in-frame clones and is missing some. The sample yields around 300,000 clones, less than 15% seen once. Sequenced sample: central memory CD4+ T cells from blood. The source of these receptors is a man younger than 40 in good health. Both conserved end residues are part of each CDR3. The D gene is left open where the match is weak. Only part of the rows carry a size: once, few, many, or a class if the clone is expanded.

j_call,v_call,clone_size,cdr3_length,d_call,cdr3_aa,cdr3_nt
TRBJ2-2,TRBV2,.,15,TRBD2,CASSAGTSGTGELFF,TGTGCCAGCAGTGCCGGGACTAGCGGAACCGGGGAGCTGTTTTTT
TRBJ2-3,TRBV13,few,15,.,CASSWRDRFTDTQYF,TGTGCCAGCAGCTGGAGGGACAGATTCACAGATACGCAGTATTTT
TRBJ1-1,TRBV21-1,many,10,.,CAPWRTEAFF,TGTGCCCCCTGGAGGACTGAAGCTTTCTTT
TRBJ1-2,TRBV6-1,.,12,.,CASRDPVRGYTF,TGTGCCAGCAGGGATCCGGTTCGTGGCTACACCTTC
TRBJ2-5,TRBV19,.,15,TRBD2,CASTSLAGNQETQYF,TGTGCCAGTACGAGTCTAGCGGGGAACCAAGAGACCCAGTACTTC
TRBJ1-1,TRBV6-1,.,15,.,CASRIQFRGITEAFF,TGTGCCAGCAGGATACAGTTCAGGGGCATAACTGAAGCTTTCTTT
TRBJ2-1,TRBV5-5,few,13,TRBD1,CASSQERGLEQFF,TGCGCCAGCAGCCAAGAGAGGGGGCTTGAGCAGTTCTTC
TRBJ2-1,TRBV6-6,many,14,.,CASSSDSSYNEQFF,TGTGCCAGCAGTTCTGACAGCTCCTACAATGAGCAGTTCTTC
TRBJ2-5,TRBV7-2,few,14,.,CASSPQDQAGTQYF,TGTGCCAGCAGCCCACAAGACCAAGCCGGGACCCAGTACTTC
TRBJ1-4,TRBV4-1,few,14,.,CASSQETRNEKLFF,TGCGCCAGCAGCCAAGAAACACGGAATGAAAAACTGTTTTTT
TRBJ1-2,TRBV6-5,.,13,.,CASTEAYSYGYTF,TGTGCCAGCACCGAAGCTTACTCCTATGGCTACACCTTC
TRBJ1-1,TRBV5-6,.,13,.,CASSLEVNTEAFF,TGTGCCAGCAGCTTGGAAGTGAACACTGAAGCTTTCTTT
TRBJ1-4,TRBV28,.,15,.,CASSLLTGNNEKLFF,TGTGCCAGCAGTTTATTAACAGGGAACAATGAAAAACTGTTTTTT
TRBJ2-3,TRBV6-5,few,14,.,CASSYSGGTDTQYF,TGTGCCAGCAGTTACTCTGGGGGCACAGATACGCAGTATTTT
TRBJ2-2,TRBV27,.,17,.,CATLSGPALMNTGELFF,TGTGCCACATTAAGCGGGCCGGCCTTGATGAACACCGGGGAGCTGTTTTTT
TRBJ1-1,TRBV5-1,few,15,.,CASGVTGPGNTEAFF,TGCGCCAGCGGAGTCACAGGGCCAGGGAACACTGAAGCTTTCTTT
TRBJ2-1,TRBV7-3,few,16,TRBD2,CASSSRGSGRGNEQFF,TGTGCCAGCAGCTCACGTGGTAGCGGGAGGGGGAATGAGCAGTTCTTC
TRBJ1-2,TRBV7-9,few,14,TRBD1,CASSLERTGDGYTF,TGTGCCAGCAGTCTGGAAAGGACAGGGGATGGCTACACCTTC
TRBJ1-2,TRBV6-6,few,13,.,CASSIDGNYGYTF,TGTGCCAGCAGTATCGACGGGAACTATGGCTACACCTTC
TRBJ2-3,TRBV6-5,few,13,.,CASSRGTTDTQYF,TGTGCCAGCTCCCGGGGAACCACAGATACGCAGTATTTT
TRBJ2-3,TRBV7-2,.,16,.,CASSLRGAGGTDTQYF,TGTGCCAGCAGCTTAAGGGGAGCAGGCGGCACAGATACGCAGTATTTT
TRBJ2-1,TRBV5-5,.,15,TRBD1,CASSPRQGQNNEQFF,TGTGCCAGCAGCCCCAGACAGGGCCAAAACAATGAGCAGTTCTTC
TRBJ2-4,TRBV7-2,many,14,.,CASSVHSKENIQYF,TGTGCCAGCAGCGTACACAGCAAGGAAAACATTCAGTACTTC
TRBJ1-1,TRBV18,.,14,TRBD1,CASSHNRGNTEAFF,TGTGCCAGCTCACATAACAGGGGGAACACTGAAGCTTTCTTT
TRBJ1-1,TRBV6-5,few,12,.,CASRTGRSEAFF,TGTGCCAGCAGAACAGGGCGATCTGAAGCTTTCTTT
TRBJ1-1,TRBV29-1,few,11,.,CSGNQNTEAFF,TGCAGCGGAAATCAGAACACTGAAGCTTTCTTT
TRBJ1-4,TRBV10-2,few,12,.,CASTAGNEKLFF,TGCGCCAGCACTGCGGGGAATGAAAAACTGTTTTTT
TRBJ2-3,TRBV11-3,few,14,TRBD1,CASSSQGQGDTQYF,TGTGCCAGCAGCTCCCAAGGACAGGGGGATACGCAGTATTTT
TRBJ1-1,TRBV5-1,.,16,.,CASSLGGSRGNTEAFF,TGCGCCAGCAGCTTGGGGGGTTCGAGAGGGAACACTGAAGCTTTCTTT
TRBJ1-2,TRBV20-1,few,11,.,CSIQPTWGYTF,TGCAGTATCCAACCCACCTGGGGCTACACCTTC
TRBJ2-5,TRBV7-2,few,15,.,CASSTNRGGQETQYF,TGTGCCAGCAGTACTAACAGGGGAGGTCAAGAGACCCAGTACTTC
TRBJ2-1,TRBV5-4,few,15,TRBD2,CASSLVLAGYNEQFF,TGTGCCAGCAGCTTGGTACTAGCGGGATACAATGAGCAGTTCTTC
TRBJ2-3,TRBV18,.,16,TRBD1,CASSPPMGQGTDTQYF,TGTGCCAGCTCACCACCGATGGGACAGGGAACAGATACGCAGTATTTT
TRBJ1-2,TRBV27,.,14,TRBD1,CASSFGDRAGGYTF,TGTGCCAGCAGTTTTGGGGACAGGGCTGGAGGCTACACCTTC
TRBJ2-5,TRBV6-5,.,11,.,CASSYKELQYF,TGTGCCAGCAGTTACAAGGAGTTACAGTACTTC
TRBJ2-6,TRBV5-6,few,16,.,CASSPYGTGGANVLTF,TGTGCCAGCAGTCCTTATGGCACAGGGGGGGCCAACGTCCTGACTTTC
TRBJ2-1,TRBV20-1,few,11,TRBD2,CSAREDNEQFF,TGCAGTGCGCGGGAGGACAATGAGCAGTTCTTC
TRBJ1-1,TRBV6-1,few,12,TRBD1,CASSSRDRGAFF,TGTGCCAGCAGTTCCCGGGACAGGGGCGCTTTCTTT
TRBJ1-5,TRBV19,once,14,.,CASRSTASNQPQHF,TGTGCCAGTAGGAGTACGGCTTCGAATCAGCCCCAGCATTTT
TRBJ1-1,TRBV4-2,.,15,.,CASSQDITADTEAFF,TGTGCCAGCAGCCAAGACATAACAGCTGACACTGAAGCTTTCTTT
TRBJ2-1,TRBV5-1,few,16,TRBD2,CASSSGGTSGYNEQFF,TGCGCCAGCAGCTCGGGTGGGACTAGCGGTTACAATGAGCAGTTCTTC
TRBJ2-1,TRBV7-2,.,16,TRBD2,CASSLDQRGGYNEQFF,TGTGCCAGCAGCTTAGATCAGCGGGGGGGCTACAATGAGCAGTTCTTC
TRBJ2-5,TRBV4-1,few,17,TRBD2,CASSQEPTRGGKETQYF,TGCGCCAGCAGCCAAGAACCGACCCGGGGAGGGAAAGAGACCCAGTACTTC
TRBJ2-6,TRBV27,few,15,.,CASSSRVGGANVLTF,TGTGCCAGCAGTTCCAGGGTAGGTGGGGCCAACGTCCTGACTTTC
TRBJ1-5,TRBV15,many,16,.,CATTSDLKGPNQPQHF,TGTGCCACCACCTCGGACTTAAAAGGACCGAATCAGCCCCAGCATTTT
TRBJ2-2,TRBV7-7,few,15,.,CASSLMAGLDGELFF,TGTGCCAGCAGCTTAATGGCCGGGCTTGACGGGGAGCTGTTTTTT
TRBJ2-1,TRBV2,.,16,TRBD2,CASRKMTSGRWDEQFF,TGTGCCAGCAGAAAAATGACTAGCGGGAGATGGGATGAGCAGTTCTTC
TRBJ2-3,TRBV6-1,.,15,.,CASSEGGWSTDTQYF,TGTGCCAGCAGTGAAGGAGGGTGGTCCACAGATACGCAGTATTTT
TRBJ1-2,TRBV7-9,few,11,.,CASSSTRFYTF,TGTGCCAGCAGCTCGACGAGGTTCTACACCTTC
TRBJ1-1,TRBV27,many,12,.,CASSSIGTEAFF,TGTGCCAGCAGTTCAATAGGGACTGAAGCTTTCTTT
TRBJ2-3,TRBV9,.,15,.,CASSVVAFEGDTQYF,TGTGCCAGCAGCGTAGTTGCTTTCGAGGGAGATACGCAGTATTTT
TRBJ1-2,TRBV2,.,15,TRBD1,CASSGAGTGLIGYTF,TGTGCCAGCAGTGGGGCCGGGACAGGCCTAATTGGCTACACCTTC
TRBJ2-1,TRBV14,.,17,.,CASSQDLGLGSYNEQFF,TGTGCCAGCAGCCAAGATTTAGGTCTAGGCTCCTACAATGAGCAGTTCTTC
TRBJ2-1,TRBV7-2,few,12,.,CASSLGINEQFF,TGTGCCAGCAGCTTAGGTATCAATGAGCAGTTCTTC
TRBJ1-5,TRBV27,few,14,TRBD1,CASSFGTGNQPQHF,TGTGCCAGCAGTTTCGGGACAGGGAATCAGCCCCAGCATTTT
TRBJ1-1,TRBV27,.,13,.,CASSSPMETEAFF,TGTGCCAGCAGTTCCCCAATGGAGACTGAAGCTTTCTTT